This is a list of T cell receptor beta chains from one sample in a study of shared clonotypes between healthy human individuals. TCRdb's table, derived via immunoSEQ multiplex PCR, lists solely in-frame clones and lacks some. The data contain about 450,000 clones, around 79% of them singletons. The sequencing sample was made of PBMCs. The receptors here all came from a woman aged 40 to 49 in good health. Some clones in this sample may be carry-over from other donors' samples. The CDR3 runs from the conserved cysteine through the conserved F or W. The order of the fields is J gene, V gene, clone size, CDR3 length, D gene, CDR3 DNA, CDR3 protein. D genes are given only for firm matches. Part of the rows lack a size; the others show once, few, many or a class for expanded clones.

>TRBJ2-1|TRBV5-4|few|14|-
TGTGCCAGCAGCTCGAGAAGGACTGACAATGAGCAGTTCTTC
CASSSRRTDNEQFF
>TRBJ2-7|TRBV6-5|-|12|TRBD2
TGTGCCAGCAGAGGGAGGGGCTACGAGCAGTACTTC
CASRGRGYEQYF
>TRBJ2-7|TRBV7-3|once|16|-
TGTGCCAGCAGCTCCGGCCGGGACTGCATCTCCTACGAGCAGTACTTC
CASSSGRDCISYEQYF
>TRBJ1-4|TRBV7-9|once|15|-
TGTGCCAGCACCCCCGAGGGGGGGACGCGGGAAAAACTGTTTTTT
CASTPEGGTREKLFF
>TRBJ2-7|TRBV29-1|few|13|-
TGCAGCGTTAGGAGGACAGAGACAGGCGAGCAGTACTTC
CSVRRTETGEQYF
>TRBJ1-1|TRBV7-2|-|15|-
TGTGCCAGCAGCTTAGCGTTGGGGGGGTTGGCTGAAGCTTTCTTT
CASSLALGGLAEAFF
>TRBJ2-3|TRBV7-2|-|13|-
TGTGCCAGCAGCTTAGTAGTCACAGATACGCAGTATTTT
CASSLVVTDTQYF
>TRBJ2-1|TRBV7-3|-|15|TRBD2
TGTGCCAGCAGCTCGGGACTAGCGGGAAATGATGAGCAGTTCTTC
CASSSGLAGNDEQFF
>TRBJ2-7|TRBV30|once|15|TRBD2
TGTGCCTGGAGTGTAATGTGGACTAGCGGGGACGAGCAGTACTTC
CAWSVMWTSGDEQYF
>TRBJ1-1|TRBV15|-|15|-
TGTGCCACCAGCAGAGATAAGGGCTTCTCAATTCAAGCTTTCTTT
CATSRDKGFSIQAFF